This is a list of T cell receptor beta chains from one sample in a study of long-term antiretroviral therapy in people with HIV. Assay used: immunoSEQ multiplex PCR; TCRdb lists only in-frame clones, some missing. The sample holds roughly 23,000 clones, roughly 84% seen once. The specimen was unsorted PBMCs, collected 1.9 years after starting antiretroviral therapy. The origin of the receptors is a woman between 45 and 65 years old with HIV. Each CDR3 is given with its conserved first and last residue. The order of the fields is V gene, CDR3 length, CDR3 protein.

v_gene: TRBV5-6
len: 15
CDR3aa: CASSPARRIQETQYF

v_gene: TRBV7-8
len: 17
CDR3aa: CASSFRGAPSGANVLTF

v_gene: TRBV9
len: 15
CDR3aa: CASSVGPGQGAGQYF

v_gene: TRBV28
len: 14
CDR3aa: CASSIPGQAYEQYF

v_gene: TRBV7-2
len: 16
CDR3aa: CASSFGDSVAKNIQYF

v_gene: TRBV2
len: 13
CDR3aa: CASRVAGAPRKHF

v_gene: TRBV4-2
len: 15
CDR3aa: CASSPGEGETPEAFF

v_gene: TRBV13
len: 15
CDR3aa: CASSTSDSGNEKLFF

v_gene: TRBV7-2
len: 15
CDR3aa: CASASGGRANTEAFF

v_gene: TRBV19
len: 14
CDR3aa: CASSNREPIQPQHF

v_gene: TRBV9
len: 14
CDR3aa: CASSVGPNNEKLFF

v_gene: TRBV7-9
len: 15
CDR3aa: CASSLGAGGTDTQYF

v_gene: TRBV28
len: 13
CDR3aa: CASRTGTGVGYTF

v_gene: TRBV2
len: 14
CDR3aa: CASTPQGPFYEQYF

v_gene: TRBV28
len: 11
CDR3aa: CASTQNTEAFF

v_gene: TRBV5-1
len: 13
CDR3aa: CASRVRVTGELFF

v_gene: TRBV7-8
len: 16
CDR3aa: CASSAGLAGGPDTQYF